This TCR beta chain was observed in a study of cytomegalovirus exposure and HLA in healthy donors. Worth noting for this clone: What it recognizes is unknown.

Points from the study as a whole: Researchers counted around 160 TCR beta chains as cytomegalovirus-associated.

The PCR employed 60 Vbeta primers together with 13 Jbeta primers. Sequencing used immunoSEQ multiplex PCR; TCRdb keeps in-frame clones, though not all of them. The sample shows 150,000 to 180,000 clones, about 80% of them seen only once. This TCR derives from a man younger than 45 in good health and CMV-seropositive. Material: PBMCs.

The CDR3 loop reads CAISESAGSTDTQYF. DNA of the CDR3: TGTGCCATCAGTGAGTCGGCGGGGAGCACAGATACGCAGTATTTT. The chain uses TRBV10-3 and TRBJ2-3, with TRBD2 as a possible D gene (6 bases). Trimming removed 0 bases from V and 0 bases from J, with 7 bases in between. CDR3 size: 15 residues. Germline CDR1 is ENHRY and CDR2 is SYGVKD.